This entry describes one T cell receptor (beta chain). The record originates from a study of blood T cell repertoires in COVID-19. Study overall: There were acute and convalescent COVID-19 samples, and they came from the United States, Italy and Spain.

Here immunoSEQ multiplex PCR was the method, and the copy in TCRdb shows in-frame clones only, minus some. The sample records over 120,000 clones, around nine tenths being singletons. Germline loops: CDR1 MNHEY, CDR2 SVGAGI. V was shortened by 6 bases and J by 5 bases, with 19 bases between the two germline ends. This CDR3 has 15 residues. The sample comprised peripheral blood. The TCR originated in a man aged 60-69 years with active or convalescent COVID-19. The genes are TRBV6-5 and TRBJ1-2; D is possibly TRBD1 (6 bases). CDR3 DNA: TGTGCCAGCAGCGGGGCGACAGGAGGAAGTTATGGCTACACCTTC. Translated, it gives CASSGATGGSYGYTF.